These 10 T cell receptor beta chains were sequenced from one sample in a study of response to subunit inactivated influenza vaccine. TCRdb reprocessed the RT-PCR reads with MiXCR, giving one entry per CDR3 protein. Of around 250,000 distinct CDR3 sequences in the sample, more than 9% were seen once. Sequences were derived from non-naive T cells sorted from PBMCs, sampled around 14 days before vaccination. The receptors shown here come from a man aged 45 to 65 who received an inactivated influenza vaccine.

This clonotype was recorded at least ten times. V gene TRBV7-3 combines with J gene TRBJ2-2; 9 nucleotides match TRBD1. The germline gives CDR1 SGHTA, CDR2 FQGTGA. The length of the CDR3 is 15 residues. V dropped 5 bases and J dropped 7; count of bases not matched to a gene: 8. DNA of the CDR3: TGTGCCAGCAGCAACACAGGGGGCTCAGTCGGGGAGCTGTTTTTT. Translating it yields CASSNTGGSVGELFF.

This clonotype was recorded a few times. The rearrangement joins TRBV11-2 to TRBJ2-1; 14 positions agree with TRBD2. After removal of 1 base from V and 2 bases from J, the junction contained 7 bases not matched to a gene. This CDR3 is 19 amino acids long. Germline CDR1 is SGHAT and CDR2 is FQNNGV. CDR3 nucleotide sequence: TGTGCCAGCAGCTTAGGTCCGGGACTAGCGGGAGCGACCTACAATGAGCAGTTCTTC. This codes for CASSLGPGLAGATYNEQFF. Full variable domain (rest looked up from reference TRBV11-2 and TRBJ2-1): EAGVAQSPRYKIIEKRQSVAFWCNPISGHATLYWYQQILGQGPKLLIQFQNNGVVDDSQLPKDRFSAERLKGVDSTLKIQPAKLEDSAVYLCASSLGPGLAGATYNEQFFGPGTRLTVL.

The chain has TRBV6-1 and TRBJ2-3, with D uncertain. Trimming shortened V by 2 bases and J by 4 bases, and 13 bases separated the two germline ends. Germline lookup yields CDR1 MNHNS and CDR2 SASEGT. There are 15 residues in the CDR3. The chain's CDR3 is CASSENPYTSDTQYF. The CDR3 DNA reads TGTGCCAGCAGTGAAAACCCATACACCTCAGATACGCAGTATTTT.

This clonotype was recorded many times. The chain is built from TRBV11-2 and TRBJ1-1; no definite D call. V was cut by 2 bases and J by 1 base, with 5 bases left in between. Germline V lookup: CDR1 SGHAT, CDR2 FQNNGV. CDR3 length: 13 residues. The CDR3 DNA is TGTGCCAGCAGCTTATGGGAGAACACTGAAGCTTTCTTT. Its protein product is CASSLWENTEAFF. The full variable domain, completed using reference TRBV11-2 and TRBJ1-1, is EAGVAQSPRYKIIEKRQSVAFWCNPISGHATLYWYQQILGQGPKLLIQFQNNGVVDDSQLPKDRFSAERLKGVDSTLKIQPAKLEDSAVYLCASSLWENTEAFFGQGTRLTVV.

This chain connects TRBV12-3 or TRBV12-4 to TRBJ2-2; 11 bases are shared with TRBD2. The CDR3 extends over 15 amino acids. V gave up 2 bases and J gave up 6 bases; unmatched junction bases: 2. CDR3 sequence: CASSLLAGGSGELFF. For the CDR3, the DNA is TGTGCCAGCAGTTTACTAGCGGGAGGCTCCGGGGAGCTGTTTTTT.

This clonotype was counted only a few times. CDR3 in DNA: TGTGCCAGCAGTAAAGACAGGGGGCGAGATGGCTACACCTTC. Translation: CASSKDRGRDGYTF. V is TRBV7-8 and J is TRBJ1-2, with TRBD1 matching 10 bases. The CDR3 runs 14 residues. V was pared by 6 bases and J by 6 bases, with 7 bases of the junction left unmatched. Germline lookup yields CDR1 SGHVS and CDR2 FQNEAQ.

This clonotype occurred many times. The chain uses TRBV7-3 and TRBJ2-2; TRBD1 matches at 10 bases. Trimming cost V 5 bases and J 4 bases; bases outside gene matches: 4. The CDR3 runs to 15 residues. Germline V CDR1 and CDR2: SGHTA, FQGTGA. The CDR3 spells CASSLRQGATGELFF. The CDR3 bases are TGTGCCAGCAGCCTAAGACAGGGGGCCACCGGGGAGCTGTTTTTT.

This clonotype was seen ten or more times. The chain employs TRBV6-2 or TRBV6-3 and TRBJ2-3; TRBD2 matches 8 bases. Trimming cost V 0 bases and J 1 base; bases outside gene matches: 12. CDR1 and CDR2 from the germline V gene are MNHEY and SVGEGT. The CDR3 runs to 19 residues. The CDR3 is CASSYSGRGRLYRTDTQYF. CDR3 coding DNA: TGTGCCAGCAGTTACTCGGGCCGCGGGAGGCTCTACCGCACAGATACGCAGTATTTT.

Many counts were recorded for this clonotype. V and J are TRBV12-3 or TRBV12-4 and TRBJ2-2, with D perhaps being TRBD1 or TRBD2 (6 bases each). With 1 base removed from V and 4 bases from J, the gap between germline ends came to 13 bases. CDR3 length: 16 amino acids. The DNA of the CDR3 is TGTGCCAGCAGTTTAGGGAGGGGGTCGAGCACCGGGGAGCTGTTTTTT. As protein: CASSLGRGSSTGELFF.

This clonotype was observed at least ten times. This chain uses TRBV7-9 with TRBJ2-7; TRBD2 might be the D (6 bases). Germline CDR1 reads SEHNR; CDR2 reads FQNEAQ (reference sequence). Trimming removed 1 base at V and 4 bases at J, with 11 bases between. CDR3 length: 14 residues. CDR3 in amino acids: CASSLGSGVYEQYF. The CDR3 region has the DNA TGTGCCAGCAGCTTAGGATCGGGGGTATACGAGCAGTACTTC.